The entry that follows covers one TCR beta chain sequence. This entry belongs to a study of shared clonotypes between healthy human individuals. With 9 bases clipped from V and 6 bases from J, the junction kept 8 bases outside the gene matches. The germline CDR1 and CDR2 sequences are MNHNS and SASEGT. The CDR3 is 13 residues long. TCRdb's table, derived via immunoSEQ multiplex PCR, lists solely in-frame clones and lacks some. The table shows roughly 2.2 million clones, with 85% to 95% occurring only once. The chain couples TRBV6-1 to TRBJ2-7, with 10 bases fitting TRBD1. The sequenced sample was naive CD4+ T cells from PBMCs. Subset noted: CD45RA+ positively selected. The receptor was isolated from a man aged 18 to 30 in good health. Some clones in this sample may be carry-over from other donors' samples. CDR3 bases: TGTGCCAGTAAGGGACAGGGGTTGGGCGAGCAGTACTTC. Its translation: CASKGQGLGEQYF.